Listed below are T cell receptor beta chains from one sample, sequenced in a study of blood T cell repertoires in COVID-19. Assay used: immunoSEQ multiplex PCR; TCRdb lists only in-frame clones, some missing. The profile shows 150,000 to 200,000 clones, roughly 84% of them singletons. The sequenced sample consisted of peripheral blood. The receptors derive from a man aged 35-49 years with acute or convalescent COVID-19. Both conserved end residues are part of each CDR3. D genes are given only for firm matches. Clone size is shown for a subset of rows, as once, few, many or a class of expanded clone.

v_gene	j_gene	d_gene	abundance	CDR3aa	CDR3nt
TRBV15	TRBJ1-1	TRBD1	NA	CATSRRDRGRVRNTEAFF	TGTGCCACCAGCAGAAGGGACAGGGGGCGCGTGAGGAACACTGAAGCTTTCTTT
TRBV11-2	TRBJ1-2	NA	NA	CASSLQAGAYGYTF	TGTGCCAGCAGCTTGCAGGCAGGGGCGTATGGCTACACCTTC
TRBV18	TRBJ1-6	NA	once	CASSPGDGSWALHF	TGTGCCAGCTCACCCGGGGACGGGAGTTGGGCCCTCCACTTT
TRBV11-3	TRBJ2-7	NA	NA	CASSFSTVGEQYF	TGTGCCAGCAGCTTCTCGACAGTCGGCGAGCAGTACTTC
TRBV5-1	TRBJ2-3	NA	NA	CASSLSSTSTDTQYF	TGCGCCAGCAGCTTATCAAGTACTAGCACAGATACGCAGTATTTT
TRBV5-5	TRBJ2-1	NA	once	CASSSSYPPSYNEQFF	TGTGCCAGCAGCTCCAGTTATCCCCCCTCCTACAATGAGCAGTTCTTC
TRBV12-3/TRBV12-4	TRBJ1-4	NA	NA	CASSFGGEKLFF	TGTGCCAGCAGTTTCGGGGGAGAAAAACTGTTTTTT
TRBV2	TRBJ2-2	TRBD1	NA	CASIRDRGNTGELFF	TGTGCCAGCATAAGGGACAGGGGAAACACCGGGGAGCTGTTTTTT
TRBV7-2	TRBJ2-5	TRBD2	NA	CASSLSERGPEKTQYF	TGTGCCAGCAGCTTATCCGAGCGGGGCCCCGAAAAGACCCAGTACTTC
TRBV6-5	TRBJ1-1	NA	NA	CASSYNDRAEAFF	TGTGCCAGCAGTTACAATGACAGAGCTGAAGCTTTCTTT
TRBV5-6	TRBJ1-1	TRBD1	NA	CASSRQGYTEAFF	TGTGCCAGCAGCCGACAGGGATACACTGAAGCTTTCTTT